A single sample is the source of the 16 T cell receptor beta chains below, sequenced in a study of Graves' ophthalmopathy and Graves' hyperthyroidism. Scientists amplified the TCR beta CDR3 regions from RNA transcripts. Scientists carried out first-round RT-PCR using HTBI primers and then a second-round multiplex PCR. TCRdb processed the multiplex PCR reads anew with MiXCR; each CDR3 protein has one entry. The sample has hundreds of thousands of distinct CDR3 sequences; about a fifth are singletons. Sequencing used peripheral blood. These receptors all stem from a woman aged 18-29 years with stable Graves' hyperthyroidism. Some clones in this sample may be carry-over from other donors' samples.

This clonotype has ten or more counts. The V gene is TRBV7-3, the J gene TRBJ2-5, with D unclear. The CDR3 runs 13 residues. Trimming pared 2 bases from V and 5 bases from J, leaving 9 bases between. Germline CDR1 and CDR2: SGHTA and FQGTGA. The CDR3 nucleotides read TGTGCCAGCAGCTTATGGTCGCGGGAGACCCAGTACTTC. Protein sequence: CASSLWSRETQYF.

This clonotype was counted many times. This rearrangement joins TRBV2 to TRBJ1-6; no clear D gene. The germline CDR1 and CDR2 sequences are SNHLY and FYNNEI. The CDR3 covers 16 residues. The V gene lost 1 base and the J gene lost 6 bases, with 13 bases spanning the gap. The CDR3 protein is CASSEDRARPNSPLHF. The CDR3 DNA sequence: TGTGCCAGCAGTGAAGATCGGGCCAGGCCTAATTCACCCCTCCACTTT.

This clonotype was observed at least ten times. This sequence joins TRBV19 and TRBJ2-2, with 7 bases identical to TRBD1. CDR1 and CDR2 (germline): LNHDA, SQIVND (reference sequence). The length of the CDR3 is 15 residues. V lost 4 bases to trimming and J lost 4 bases; unmatched junction nucleotides: 6. Here the CDR3 DNA reads TGTGCCAGTAGTAGAGACAGGGCTAGCACCGGGGAGCTGTTTTTT. Protein product: CASSRDRASTGELFF.

This chain uses TRBV12-3 or TRBV12-4 with TRBJ1-1; D gene unclear. This CDR3 comprises 12 residues. Trimming removed 5 bases from V and 7 bases from J, with 11 bases in between. CDR3 sequence: CASSLYLNEAFF. CDR3 sequence (DNA): TGTGCCAGCAGTCTGTACTTGAATGAAGCTTTCTTT.

This clonotype was seen at least ten times. This chain links TRBV12-3 or TRBV12-4 with TRBJ2-7, with 7 nucleotides matching TRBD2. V trimming: 4 bases; J trimming: 1 base; junction bases outside the gene matches: 4. This CDR3 contains 14 residues. Here the CDR3 reads CASSSRGGSYEQYF. In DNA form, the CDR3 reads TGTGCCAGCAGTTCCCGGGGAGGGTCCTACGAGCAGTACTTC.

This rearrangement joins TRBV7-8 to TRBJ2-7, with D uncertain. The CDR3 runs 13 residues. Germline CDR1 and CDR2: SGHVS and FQNEAQ. Trimming removed 0 bases at V and 5 bases at J, with 8 bases between. The CDR3 here is CASSLAPHNEQYF. The CDR3 nucleotides read TGTGCCAGCAGCTTAGCTCCGCACAACGAGCAGTACTTC.

This clonotype was counted at least ten times. This sequence joins TRBV12-3 or TRBV12-4 and TRBJ1-1; D ambiguous. The CDR3 length is 12 residues. Trimming took off 7 bases at V and 2 bases at J, with 8 bases between the two ends. CDR3 bases: TGTGCCAGCACCCTTTCTAACACTGAAGCTTTCTTT. It yields the protein CASTLSNTEAFF.

The J gene is TRBJ1-1, the V gene TRBV20-1; D is unclear. CDR3 length: 11 amino acids. The germline V and J ends were trimmed by 1 base and 7 bases, with 7 bases remaining between them. CDR1 is DFQATT and CDR2 is SNEGSKA in the germline V gene (reference sequence). CDR3 amino acids: CSARGVSEAFF. For the CDR3, the DNA is TGCAGTGCTAGAGGGGTCAGTGAAGCTTTCTTT.

This clonotype was found many times. The V and J genes are TRBV28 and TRBJ2-5; 7 bases map to TRBD1. The trim removed 6 bases at V and 2 bases at J, leaving 6 bases unmatched. Germline-derived CDR1 and CDR2 are MDHEN and SYDVKM. This CDR3 is built from 14 residues. The CDR3, as DNA: TGTGCCAGCAGCTCTGGACAGGCACAAGAGACCCAGTACTTC. Translation: CASSSGQAQETQYF.

The chain links TRBV30 to TRBJ1-5; weak D call: TRBD1 (5 bases). Germline V gene data show CDR1 as GTSNPN and CDR2 as SVGIG (reference sequence). The CDR3 extends over 16 amino acids. V shed 1 base and J shed 2 bases, with 15 bases lying between them. The CDR3 protein is CAWSAVYTGGNQPQHF. CDR3 in DNA: TGTGCCTGGAGTGCCGTGTATACAGGAGGCAATCAGCCCCAGCATTTT.

In its sample, this clonotype was seen a few times. The chain employs TRBV20-1 and TRBJ1-1; D may be TRBD1 (5 bases). V was clipped by 4 bases and J by 3 bases, with 12 bases between them. The CDR3 consists of 13 residues. Germline-derived CDR1 and CDR2 are DFQATT and SNEGSKA (reference sequence). CDR3 nucleotide sequence: TGCAGTGCTAACCCGACAGAAGACACTGAAGCTTTCTTT. Its protein is CSANPTEDTEAFF.

The table lists this clonotype with many counts. V usage is TRBV7-9 and J usage is TRBJ2-7; TRBD1 aligns across 9 bases. The length of the CDR3 is 15 residues. The V and J ends lost 6 bases and 3 bases, in that order; junction bases with no gene match: 9. Germline-derived CDR1 and CDR2 are SEHNR and FQNEAQ (reference sequence). CDR3 region: CASSGRGTGNYEQYF. CDR3 DNA: TGTGCCAGCAGTGGACGTGGGACAGGGAACTACGAGCAGTACTTC.

In this sample, this clonotype turned up many times. The chain recombines TRBV6-1 with TRBJ2-2, with 8 nucleotides matching TRBD1. The CDR3 consists of 16 residues. Trimming took 4 bases from V and 4 from J; bases not matched to a gene: 8. Germline V gene lookup returns CDR1 MNHNS and CDR2 SASEGT. The DNA of the CDR3 is TGTGCCAGCAGTGGCGACAGGGGCCGGGGCACCGGGGAGCTGTTTTTT. This translates into CASSGDRGRGTGELFF.

This clonotype showed up many times. The gene calls are TRBV24-1 and TRBJ1-2; D possibly corresponds to TRBD1 (5 bases). CDR1 KGHDR and CDR2 SFDVKD come from the germline V gene. Trimming removed 5 bases at V and 4 bases at J, with 13 bases between. The CDR3 has 14 amino acids. The CDR3 DNA reads as TGTGCCACCAGTGGAGGGCCAGGGTTCTATGGCTACACCTTC. This codes for CATSGGPGFYGYTF.

This clonotype was seen repeatedly, ten times or more. The genes are TRBV20-1 and TRBJ2-7, with TRBD1 matching 7 bases. This CDR3 contains 16 residues. Trimming removed 3 bases from V and 1 base from J; junction bases left unmatched: 12. Looked up from germline, CDR1 is DFQATT and CDR2 is SNEGSKA (reference sequence). The CDR3 here is CSASYRGRGWSYEQYF. For the CDR3, the DNA is TGCAGTGCTAGTTACAGGGGACGAGGTTGGTCCTACGAGCAGTACTTC.

The chain joins TRBV7-3 to TRBJ2-7; no firm D call. This CDR3 is built from 16 residues. Trimming cost V 5 bases and J 2 bases, with 19 bases left between them. Germline CDR1 reads SGHTA; CDR2 reads FQGTGA. The CDR3 region is CASSASSGSKAYEQYF. For the CDR3, the DNA is TGTGCCAGCAGCGCCAGTTCCGGGTCCAAAGCCTACGAGCAGTACTTC.